These 2 T cell receptor beta chains were all obtained from the same sample, sequenced in a study of early T cells in non-severe SARS-CoV-2 infection. TCRdb itself ran the 5' RACE reads through MiXCR, one entry per CDR3 protein. The table includes 30,000 to 40,000 distinct CDR3 sequences, over 9% detected once. Material for sequencing was whole blood. All receptors come from an adult who was a healthcare worker with PCR-confirmed SARS-CoV-2 infection or an uninfected control (not recorded which).

In regard to this clonotype: Because the CDR3's place on the DNA is in doubt, the DNA is left out and the CDR3 is given as listed by TCRdb. The CDR3 spells CASSLLGSCFF. This rearrangement joins TRBV7-9 to TRBJ2-2. CDR1 and CDR2 from the germline V gene are SEHNR and FQNEAQ (reference sequence). The CDR3 has 11 residues if both end residues are counted.

J is TRBJ2-7 and V is TRBV7-9, with 10 bases identical to TRBD1. The CDR3 has 14 residues. The ends lost 4 bases at V and 6 bases at J; junction bases unmatched: 6. Germline CDR1 and CDR2: SEHNR and FQNEAQ (reference sequence). This chain's CDR3 is CASSSSGTGVEQYF. The CDR3 DNA reads as TGTGCCAGCAGCTCGAGCGGGACAGGGGTCGAGCAGTACTTC. Filled out from reference TRBV7-9 and TRBJ2-7, the complete variable domain reads DTGVSQNPRHKITKRGQNVTFRCDPISEHNRLYWYRQTLGQGPEFLTYFQNEAQLEKSRLLSDRFSAERPKGSFSTLEIQRTEQGDSAMYLCASSSSGTGVEQYFGPGTRLTVT.